This T cell receptor (beta chain) appears in the sequencing data of a study of Ad26.COV2.S vaccination and SARS-CoV-2 variants. Treatment in this sample: about 20 received Ad26.COV2.S at low or high dose, single or two shots; about five received placebo; per-sample allocation not given. Samples were taken on day 63 after the first vaccine or placebo injection. This adult donor, from Boston, was 18-55 years old. Libraries were prepared by immunoSEQ multiplex PCR; TCRdb keeps only in-frame clonotypes and omits some of them. The repertoire holds 440,000 or so clones, with 80% to 90% as singletons. CDR1 and CDR2 from the germline V gene are SGHNT and YYREEE (reference sequence). After removal of 2 bases from V and 4 bases from J, the junction contained 8 bases not matched to a gene. CDR3 length: 16 amino acids.

This specimen consisted of peripheral blood, obtained in a trial of Ad26.COV2.S vaccine versus placebo. V usage is TRBV5-4 and J usage is TRBJ2-7; 11 bases are shared with TRBD1. The source of this sequence is a person aged 18-60 years who received the Ad26.COV2.S COVID-19 vaccine or a placebo. This CDR3 reads CASSLPPGQGDYEQYF. The CDR3 bases are TGTGCCAGCAGCTTACCCCCGGGACAGGGGGATTACGAGCAGTACTTC. Looking up the rest from reference TRBV5-4 and TRBJ2-7 gives the full variable domain: ETGVTQSPTHLIKTRGQQVTLRCSSQSGHNTVSWYQQALGQGPQFIFQYYREEENGRGNFPPRFSGLQFPNYSSELNVNALELDDSALYLCASSLPPGQGDYEQYFGPGTRLTVT.